One sample yielded the 12 T cell receptor beta chains listed below, sequenced in a study of monozygotic twins with inflammatory bowel disease. TCRdb re-called the 5' RACE reads and gives one entry per CDR3 protein, without DNA. This sample carries over 110,000 distinct CDR3 sequences, with approximately 2.5% going to the ten biggest clones. Specimen: blood. These TCRs come from a human donor with ulcerative colitis or Crohn's disease, or a healthy co-twin of an affected twin (not recorded which).

The V and J genes are TRBV7-9 and TRBJ2-5; the D call of TRBD1 rests on TCRdb alone, since no DNA is present to check it. The CDR3 runs to 16 residues. Germline loops: CDR1 SEHNR, CDR2 FQNEAQ (reference sequence). CDR3 sequence reads: CASSFGTGDLGETQYF.

CDR3 sequence: CASSFGWADTQYF. The rearrangement links TRBV12-3 or TRBV12-4 to TRBJ2-3. The CDR3 is made up of 13 amino acids.

The chain couples TRBV20-1 to TRBJ2-5; TCRdb proposes TRBD1, but this gene call is untestable without DNA. Germline values: CDR1 DFQATT, CDR2 SNEGSKA (reference sequence). The CDR3 spans 13 residues. CDR3 sequence: CSAIAGGIETQYF.

The genes are TRBV5-1 and TRBJ2-5; lacking DNA, the TRBD1 call made by TCRdb goes unchecked. Looked up from germline, CDR1 is SGHRS and CDR2 is YFSETQ. CDR3 size: 19 residues. CDR3 protein: CASSPRDRGLSGSQETQYF.

The J gene is TRBJ1-1, the V gene TRBV12-3 or TRBV12-4; absent DNA, TCRdb's TRBD1 call cannot be checked. This CDR3 has 14 amino acids. CDR3 region: CASSFGTYDLEAFF.

The chain employs TRBV6-2 or TRBV6-3 and TRBJ1-5; TCRdb picks TRBD1, but there is no DNA to check that call. This CDR3 spans 15 amino acids. CDR1 is MNHEY and CDR2 is SVGEGT in the germline V gene. CDR3 in amino acids: CASRPQGAANQPQHF.

V gene TRBV7-9 combines with J gene TRBJ1-1; the D call of TRBD1 rests on TCRdb alone, since no DNA is present to check it. The CDR3 has 15 amino acids. Germline V gene data show CDR1 as SEHNR and CDR2 as FQNEAQ (reference sequence). CDR3 sequence reads: CASRLGASGGTEAFF.

The genes are TRBV4-2 and TRBJ2-2; TCRdb designates TRBD1, a call that cannot be tested without DNA. CDR1 is LGHNA, CDR2 YNFKEQ, per germline. The CDR3 has 16 residues. This CDR3 is CASSQDPRENTGELFF.

This chain connects TRBV7-2 to TRBJ2-7. The germline V gene has CDR1 SGHTA and CDR2 FQGNSA. The CDR3 spans 15 residues. The CDR3 region is CASSLQAIPSYEQYF. Full variable domain (rest looked up from reference TRBV7-2 and TRBJ2-7): GAGVSQSPSNKVTEKGKDVELRCDPISGHTALYWYRQSLGQGLEFLIYFQGNSAPDKSGLPSDRFSAERTGGSVSTLTIQRTQQEDSAVYLCASSLQAIPSYEQYFGPGTRLTVT.

The V gene is TRBV20-1, the J gene TRBJ2-7. Germline lookup yields CDR1 DFQATT and CDR2 SNEGSKA (reference sequence). The CDR3 contains 13 residues. CDR3 sequence: CSANGRNYYEQYF.

The rearrangement uses TRBV18 and TRBJ2-7. This CDR3 contains 13 residues. CDR1 and CDR2 (germline): KGHSH, LQKENI. This chain's CDR3 is CASSARDRYEQYF. Filled out from reference TRBV18 and TRBJ2-7, the complete variable domain reads NAGVMQNPRHLVRRRGQEARLRCSPMKGHSHVYWYRQLPEEGLKFMVYLQKENIIDESGMPKERFSAEFPKEGPSILRIQQVVRGDSAAYFCASSARDRYEQYFGPGTRLTVT.

The chain carries TRBV5-1 and TRBJ2-3; no DNA is available, so the TRBD1 call from TCRdb remains unchecked. The CDR3 totals 17 residues. The germline CDR1 and CDR2 sequences are SGHRS and YFSETQ. CDR3 loop: CASSLEGAGFGTDTQYF.